These 13 T cell receptor beta chains originate from one sample sequenced in a study of T cell repertoires in cytomegalovirus infection (dated by TCRdb to about 2019). The sample's treatment or condition label, in plain terms: in vitro stimulation with specific CMV peptide epitopes to enrich CMV-specific T cells. The reads were generated on an Illumina HiSeq 1500. TCRdb's own reprocessing of the public reads used fastp at Q25 and MiXCR and kept productive beta chains. Rows are unified per CDR3 protein, each entry keeping the most common DNA and genes. A total of a few hundred thousand distinct CDR3 sequences appear in this sample, around a quarter of them only once. The ten largest clones capture 13% of the sample. What these receptors recognize is not known. Sequencing was performed on cultured PBMCs, taken from culture after CMV antigen stimulation. These receptors were taken from a human donor in good health (CMV status not recorded). Some clones in this sample may be carry-over from other donors' samples.

The J gene is TRBJ2-2, the V gene TRBV7-2; 12 bases line up with TRBD2. The V gene's germline CDR1 is SGHTA and CDR2 FQGNSA. This CDR3 has 17 amino acids. Losses at the gene ends were 1 base for V and 7 bases for J; bases not matched to a gene: 7. The CDR3 is CASSLGPPGLAGGELFF. In nucleotides, the CDR3 is TGTGCCAGCAGCTTAGGGCCCCCGGGACTAGCGGGCGGGGAGCTGTTTTTT.

The chain is built from TRBV25-1 and TRBJ1-5, with a weak D call TRBD1 (5 bases). Germline-derived CDR1 and CDR2 are MGHDK and SYGVNS. The CDR3 is 12 residues long. Trimming cost V 6 bases and J 3 bases, with 6 bases left between them. This CDR3 is CASRGTNQPQHF. The CDR3 DNA reads TGTGCCAGCAGGGGGACCAATCAGCCCCAGCATTTT.

This clonotype was observed a handful of times. The gene calls are TRBV20-1 and TRBJ1-5, with 7 bases identical to TRBD1. This CDR3 is 14 amino acids long. CDR1 and CDR2 (germline): DFQATT, SNEGSKA (reference sequence). Losses at the gene ends were 2 bases for V and 3 bases for J; bases not matched to a gene: 4. CDR3 bases: TGCAGTGCTAGACCAGACAGGGACAATCAGCCCCAGCATTTT. It yields the protein CSARPDRDNQPQHF.

The chain recombines TRBV12-5 with TRBJ2-1; no definite D call. Germline V gene lookup returns CDR1 LGHNT and CDR2 FRNRAP. The CDR3 contains 15 residues. The V end was cut by 0 bases, the J end by 7 bases, with 13 bases between. The chain's CDR3 is CASGLVLAGWNEQFF. CDR3 sequence (DNA): TGTGCTAGTGGTTTGGTACTGGCCGGGTGGAATGAGCAGTTCTTC.

The chain combines TRBV20-1 with TRBJ1-1; D is unclear. The V and J ends lost 0 bases and 0 bases respectively, with 11 bases between them. CDR1 is DFQATT and CDR2 is SNEGSKA in the germline V gene (reference sequence). The CDR3 totals 15 residues. The CDR3 DNA reads as TGCAGTGCTAGAGATGTGAGGAACATGAACACTGAAGCTTTCTTT. It is translated as CSARDVRNMNTEAFF.

This chain joins TRBV29-1 and TRBJ2-3, with D perhaps assigned TRBD1 or TRBD2 (5 bases each). Germline loops: CDR1 SQVTM, CDR2 ANQGSEA. With 4 bases removed from V and 2 bases from J, the gap between germline ends came to 10 bases. This CDR3 comprises 13 residues. The CDR3 loop is CSVGGTHTDTQYF. CDR3 in DNA: TGCAGCGTTGGAGGGACCCACACAGATACGCAGTATTTT.

J is TRBJ2-1 and V is TRBV20-1, with 9 bases matching TRBD2. The germline CDR1 and CDR2 sequences are DFQATT and SNEGSKA (reference sequence). The CDR3 covers 15 residues. Losses at the gene ends were 0 bases for V and 1 base for J; bases not matched to a gene: 1. The CDR3: CSARDLAGSYNEQFF. DNA of the CDR3: TGCAGTGCTAGAGATCTAGCGGGATCCTACAATGAGCAGTTCTTC.

This clonotype was recorded at least ten times. The chain combines TRBV7-2 with TRBJ2-3; unclear D gene. Germline CDR1 reads SGHTA; CDR2 reads FQGNSA. Trimming removed 3 bases at V and 6 bases at J, with 10 bases between. The CDR3 is made up of 13 amino acids. CDR3 sequence (DNA): TGTGCCAGCAGCTTGAGGCGGATGGATACGCAGTATTTT. As protein: CASSLRRMDTQYF.

This chain links TRBV28 with TRBJ2-3; 7 nucleotides align to TRBD1. V shed 5 bases and J 0 bases; nucleotides not matched to a gene: 5. Germline V lookup: CDR1 MDHEN, CDR2 SYDVKM. The CDR3 extends over 15 amino acids. CDR3 sequence reads: CASSQPGQSTDTQYF. CDR3 nucleotides: TGTGCCAGCAGTCAACCGGGACAGAGCACAGATACGCAGTATTTT.

The rearrangement links TRBV7-9 to TRBJ2-5; 13 bases line up with TRBD2. V gave up 1 base and J gave up 2 bases; unmatched junction bases: 4. Germline CDR1 SEHNR, CDR2 FQNEAQ (reference sequence). The CDR3 contains 17 residues. The CDR3: CASSLGTSGRSQETQYF. CDR3 sequence (DNA): TGTGCCAGCAGCTTAGGGACTAGCGGGAGAAGTCAAGAGACCCAGTACTTC. Together with reference TRBV7-9 and TRBJ2-5, the CDR3 gives the full variable domain: DTGVSQNPRHKITKRGQNVTFRCDPISEHNRLYWYRQTLGQGPEFLTYFQNEAQLEKSRLLSDRFSAERPKGSFSTLEIQRTEQGDSAMYLCASSLGTSGRSQETQYFGPGTRLLVL.

The chain has TRBV20-1 and TRBJ2-3; 8 positions agree with TRBD1. Germline-derived CDR1 and CDR2 are DFQATT and SNEGSKA (reference sequence). Trimming took 6 bases from V and 2 from J; bases not matched to a gene: 10. The CDR3 consists of 15 residues. The CDR3 DNA follows: TGCAGTGCCCCGACCGACAGGGGCTACACAGATACGCAGTATTTT. It encodes CSAPTDRGYTDTQYF.

This clonotype appeared many times. This chain connects TRBV6-2 or TRBV6-3 to TRBJ1-1; D may be TRBD1 (5 bases). This CDR3 comprises 12 residues. V dropped 1 base and J dropped 5 bases, with 5 bases sitting between them. Germline loops: CDR1 MNHEY, CDR2 SVGEGT. CDR3 bases: TGTGCCAGCAGTTACTGGGGGACTGAAGCTTTCTTT. This gives the protein CASSYWGTEAFF.

The J gene is TRBJ2-3, the V gene TRBV19; D not resolved. Germline V lookup: CDR1 LNHDA, CDR2 SQIVND (reference sequence). The V end lost 3 bases, the J end lost 4 bases, and 5 bases lay between the germline ends. This CDR3 has 12 residues. Written as DNA, the CDR3 is TGTGCCAGTAGTATTCATCCAGATACGCAGTATTTT. It translates to CASSIHPDTQYF.